This T cell receptor (beta chain) was identified in a study of HIV-infected patients and healthy controls. Study-level results: Untreated HIV+ repertoires had roughly threefold fewer distinct CDR3s and lower Shannon diversity than healthy controls. Significant mean usage differences between HIV-infected patients and controls involved eight alpha and eight beta V genes. The diversity differences were not explained by slight age and sex differences between study cohorts.

The repertoire came from unfractionated whole blood and reflected all unsorted peripheral T cells. Two fifths of the ten uninfected healthy control donors were sampled twice, roughly 12 weeks apart. Reverse transcription used around 500 ng RNA and constant-region primers for alpha and beta. Separate chain-specific third strand synthesis with multiplexing indices produced the alpha and beta libraries. One entry per CDR3 protein results from TCRdb running MiXCR on the 5' RACE reads. Counted here are around 15,000 distinct CDR3 sequences, 7% occurring once; the ten biggest clones make up around 7.9%. This clonotype was picked up many times. Antigen: not known. The clonotype comes from an adult in good health. Material: blood.

The CDR3 nucleotides are TGTGCCAGCAGCTCGGGACTAGCGGGAGCGGGGTACGAGCAGTACTTC. Amino acid sequence: CASSSGLAGAGYEQYF. The rearrangement joins TRBV7-2 to TRBJ2-7, with 14 bases fitting TRBD2. The CDR3 contains 16 residues. Germline V gene lookup returns CDR1 SGHTA and CDR2 FQGNSA. V gave up 4 bases and J gave up 4 bases; unmatched junction bases: 6.